The present entry profiles one T cell receptor beta chain with its context. This sample was taken from a study of blood T cell repertoires in COVID-19. Study-level background: Specimens from acute and convalescent COVID-19 originated in the United States, Italy and Spain. Sample material is recorded as cDNA or gDNA derived from T cells, B-cell-depleted T cells, or PBMCs.

Germline V gene sequence: CDR1 SGHDT, CDR2 YYEEEE. This CDR3 is 15 amino acids long. The V gene lost 4 bases and the J gene lost 4 bases, with 17 bases spanning the gap. Per the study methods: Counts of nucleated cells, estimated from reference gene primer amplification, were obtained. Here immunoSEQ multiplex PCR was the method, and the copy in TCRdb shows in-frame clones only, minus some. V, J and clone size were drawn from that table, and D and trimming were deduced from the DNA. This sample yields a few hundred thousand clones, of which less than 85% are seen a single time; more than 3% belongs to the top ten.

The receptor's source is a woman under 30 with acute or convalescent COVID-19. The material sequenced was peripheral blood. The chain is built from TRBV5-6 and TRBJ1-2; tentative D call: TRBD1 (5 bases). CDR3 in amino acids: CASSPVGRAAYGYTF. DNA of the CDR3: TGTGCCAGCAGCCCTGTGGGCAGGGCTGCCTATGGCTACACCTTC.